The clone carrying this T cell receptor (beta chain) was seen only once. The entry originates in a study of T cell responses to AZD1222 COVID-19 vaccine. The CDR3 is 14 residues long. J gave up 4 bases and V 0 bases, and 2 bases lay outside the gene matches. Germline CDR1 and CDR2: GTSNPN and SVGIG (reference sequence). Method: immunoSEQ multiplex PCR; TCRdb's copy keeps in-frame clones and lacks some. The data show over 100,000 clones, with roughly 80% seen just once and under 10% held by the top ten. V usage is TRBV30 and J usage is TRBJ1-5, with 8 bases fitting TRBD1. This TCR derives from an adult in good health. The specimen comprised peripheral blood, sampled on day 0 of AZD1222 vaccination. As DNA, the CDR3 is TGTGCCTGGAGTGTACAGGGGGGTAATCAGCCCCAGCATTTT. It codes for CAWSVQGGNQPQHF.